Listed below are T cell receptor beta chains from one sample, sequenced in a study of T cells in Graves' hyperthyroidism and ophthalmopathy. One entry per CDR3 protein, called by TCRdb with MiXCR from the multiplex PCR reads. Of around 250,000 distinct CDR3 sequences in the sample, around 17% were seen once. Sequencing input: blood. These receptor sequences come from a woman aged 18-29 years with Graves' ophthalmopathy. Each CDR3 is given with its conserved first and last residue. The D gene is left open where the match is weak. Where a row states a size, it is once, few, many or the class of an expanded clone; other rows omit it.

v_call: TRBV4-2
clone_size: many
d_call: -
j_call: TRBJ2-3
cdr3_aa: CASSQAQLRDRKLAESTDTQYF
cdr3_nt: TGTGCCAGCAGCCAAGCCCAGCTCCGGGACAGGAAACTAGCGGAGAGCACAGATACGCAGTATTTT

v_call: TRBV4-2
clone_size: few
d_call: -
j_call: TRBJ2-3
cdr3_aa: CASSQEKRIAVADTQYF
cdr3_nt: TGTGCCAGCAGCCAAGAGAAGAGAATAGCCGTCGCAGATACGCAGTATTTT

v_call: TRBV5-1
clone_size: many
d_call: TRBD1
j_call: TRBJ2-7
cdr3_aa: CASSLTGTGWYEQYF
cdr3_nt: TGCGCCAGCAGCTTAACCGGGACAGGATGGTACGAGCAGTACTTC

v_call: TRBV2
clone_size: many
d_call: TRBD2
j_call: TRBJ2-1
cdr3_aa: CASSGTSGVNEQFF
cdr3_nt: TGTGCCAGCAGTGGGACTAGCGGGGTGAATGAGCAGTTCTTC

v_call: TRBV28
clone_size: -
d_call: TRBD2
j_call: TRBJ2-7
cdr3_aa: CASRLAGTGGHEQYF
cdr3_nt: TGTGCCAGCCGGCTAGCGGGAACCGGTGGCCACGAGCAGTACTTC

v_call: TRBV19
clone_size: many
d_call: TRBD2
j_call: TRBJ2-1
cdr3_aa: CASSIRTSGRNEQFF
cdr3_nt: TGTGCCAGTAGTATCAGGACTAGCGGGAGGAATGAGCAGTTCTTC

v_call: TRBV27
clone_size: many
d_call: -
j_call: TRBJ1-2
cdr3_aa: CASSLKDGITGYTF
cdr3_nt: TGTGCCAGCAGTTTAAAAGACGGAATAACTGGCTACACCTTC

v_call: TRBV4-1
clone_size: many
d_call: -
j_call: TRBJ1-2
cdr3_aa: CASSQEYIQGIRYGYTF
cdr3_nt: TGCGCCAGCAGCCAAGAATATATCCAGGGAATAAGATATGGCTACACCTTC

v_call: TRBV27
clone_size: many
d_call: TRBD2
j_call: TRBJ2-3
cdr3_aa: CASSSGTRNTDTQYF
cdr3_nt: TGTGCCAGCAGCTCCGGGACTAGAAACACAGATACGCAGTATTTT

v_call: TRBV2
clone_size: many
d_call: TRBD1
j_call: TRBJ1-2
cdr3_aa: CASSPQGPDGYTF
cdr3_nt: TGTGCCAGCAGTCCACAGGGGCCTGATGGCTACACCTTC

v_call: TRBV5-6
clone_size: many
d_call: -
j_call: TRBJ2-2
cdr3_aa: CASSLAYDTGELFF
cdr3_nt: TGTGCCAGCAGCTTGGCCTACGACACCGGGGAGCTGTTTTTT

v_call: TRBV24-1
clone_size: many
d_call: -
j_call: TRBJ2-1
cdr3_aa: CATAGGGDLNEQFF
cdr3_nt: TGTGCCACCGCCGGGGGAGGCGATTTGAATGAGCAGTTCTTC

v_call: TRBV3-1
clone_size: -
d_call: TRBD2
j_call: TRBJ2-5
cdr3_aa: CASSQVALAGGGPETQYF
cdr3_nt: TGTGCCAGCAGCCAAGTTGCACTAGCGGGAGGGGGCCCAGAGACCCAGTACTTC

v_call: TRBV29-1
clone_size: many
d_call: -
j_call: TRBJ1-1
cdr3_aa: CSVRRGGLGTEAFF
cdr3_nt: TGCAGCGTTCGGAGGGGGGGTTTAGGCACTGAAGCTTTCTTT

v_call: TRBV2
clone_size: many
d_call: TRBD2
j_call: TRBJ2-5
cdr3_aa: CASSEWGGGETQYF
cdr3_nt: TGTGCCAGCAGTGAATGGGGGGGAGGAGAGACCCAGTACTTC

v_call: TRBV7-3
clone_size: -
d_call: TRBD2
j_call: TRBJ2-7
cdr3_aa: CASSGTSGGEDEQYF
cdr3_nt: TGTGCCAGCAGCGGGACTAGCGGGGGGGAGGACGAGCAGTACTTC

v_call: TRBV14
clone_size: many
d_call: -
j_call: TRBJ2-7
cdr3_aa: CASSQDRISSYEQYF
cdr3_nt: TGTGCCAGCAGCCAAGATCGAATCAGCAGCTACGAGCAGTACTTC

v_call: TRBV5-6
clone_size: many
d_call: -
j_call: TRBJ2-3
cdr3_aa: CASSLGRAAGTQYF
cdr3_nt: TGTGCCAGCAGTCTGGGAAGGGCCGCAGGCACGCAGTATTTT

v_call: TRBV7-9
clone_size: many
d_call: TRBD2
j_call: TRBJ2-3
cdr3_aa: CASSPLAGEADTQYF
cdr3_nt: TGTGCCAGCAGCCCCCTAGCGGGAGAAGCAGATACGCAGTATTTT

v_call: TRBV19
clone_size: -
d_call: TRBD1
j_call: TRBJ2-2
cdr3_aa: CASSIAQGAGELFF
cdr3_nt: TGTGCCAGTAGTATTGCACAGGGGGCCGGGGAGCTGTTTTTT

v_call: TRBV9
clone_size: many
d_call: -
j_call: TRBJ1-5
cdr3_aa: CASSVDRFRGYPNSNQPQHF
cdr3_nt: TGTGCCAGCAGCGTAGATCGGTTTCGGGGGTATCCTAATAGCAATCAGCCCCAGCATTTT

v_call: TRBV2
clone_size: many
d_call: TRBD2
j_call: TRBJ2-5
cdr3_aa: CASKARLAGEETQYF
cdr3_nt: TGTGCCAGCAAAGCCCGACTAGCGGGGGAAGAGACCCAGTACTTC

v_call: TRBV28
clone_size: many
d_call: -
j_call: TRBJ2-2
cdr3_aa: CASSSPLGYRELFF
cdr3_nt: TGTGCCAGCAGTTCCCCACTAGGGTACCGGGAGCTGTTTTTT

v_call: TRBV2
clone_size: many
d_call: -
j_call: TRBJ2-4
cdr3_aa: CASSPERLATKNIQYF
cdr3_nt: TGTGCCAGCAGTCCGGAGAGATTAGCTACCAAAAACATTCAGTACTTC

v_call: TRBV5-6
clone_size: few
d_call: TRBD1
j_call: TRBJ2-5
cdr3_aa: CASRSTGGLETQYF
cdr3_nt: TGTGCCAGCAGATCTACAGGGGGCTTGGAGACCCAGTACTTC

v_call: TRBV5-8
clone_size: many
d_call: -
j_call: TRBJ2-3
cdr3_aa: CASSLWGDGTDTQYF
cdr3_nt: TGTGCCAGCAGCTTGTGGGGTGATGGGACAGATACGCAGTATTTT

v_call: TRBV12-3/TRBV12-4
clone_size: many
d_call: TRBD1
j_call: TRBJ1-6
cdr3_aa: CASSDGQDPYNSPLHF
cdr3_nt: TGTGCCAGCAGTGACGGACAGGATCCCTATAATTCACCCCTCCACTTT

v_call: TRBV7-2
clone_size: -
d_call: -
j_call: TRBJ2-3
cdr3_aa: CASSTTGLTLDTQYF
cdr3_nt: TGTGCCAGCAGCACAACGGGACTCACTCTAGATACGCAGTATTTT

v_call: TRBV2
clone_size: many
d_call: -
j_call: TRBJ2-7
cdr3_aa: CASSERGRGGYEQYF
cdr3_nt: TGTGCCAGCAGTGAACGGGGCAGGGGTGGGTACGAGCAGTACTTC